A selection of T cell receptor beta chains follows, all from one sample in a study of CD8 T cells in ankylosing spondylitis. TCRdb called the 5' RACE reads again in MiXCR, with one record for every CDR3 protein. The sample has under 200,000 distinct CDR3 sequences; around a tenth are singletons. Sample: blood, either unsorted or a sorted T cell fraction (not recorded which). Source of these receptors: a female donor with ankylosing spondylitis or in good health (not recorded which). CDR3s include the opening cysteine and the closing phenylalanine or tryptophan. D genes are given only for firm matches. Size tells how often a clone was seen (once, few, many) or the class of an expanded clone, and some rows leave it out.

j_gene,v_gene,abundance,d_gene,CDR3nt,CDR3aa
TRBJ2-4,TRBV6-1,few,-,TGTGCCAGCCAGTGGCAGTCCACTGGCATTCAGTACTTC,CASQWQSTGIQYF
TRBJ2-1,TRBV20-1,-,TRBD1,TGCAGTGCTAGAGACGAGAAGGGACAGGGGGTTTGGAATGAGCAGTTCTTC,CSARDEKGQGVWNEQFF
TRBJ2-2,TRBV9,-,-,TGTGCCAGCAGCGTATCGGCAGGGGTTGAAAGCGGGGAGCTGTTTTTT,CASSVSAGVESGELFF
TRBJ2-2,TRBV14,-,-,TGTGCCAGCAGCCCTCAGGAACGGGAGAACACCGGGGAGCTGTTTTTT,CASSPQERENTGELFF
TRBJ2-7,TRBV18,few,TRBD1,TGTGCCAGCTCACCACCGGGACAGGGAGGCCACGAGCAGTACTTC,CASSPPGQGGHEQYF
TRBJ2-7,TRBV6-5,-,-,TGTGCCAGCAGTTACGGAGCGGCCGGCACCTACGAGCAGTACTTC,CASSYGAAGTYEQYF
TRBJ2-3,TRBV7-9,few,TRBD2,TGTGCCAGCAGCTTGAGTAGCGGGGGATCCTATACGCAGTATTTT,CASSLSSGGSYTQYF
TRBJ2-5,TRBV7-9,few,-,TGTGCCGTTGGACAGAAGGAAGAGACCCAGTACTTC,CAVGQKEETQYF
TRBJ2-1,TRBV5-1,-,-,TGCGCCAGCAGGGCGGCAGGGTCCATCGGTGAGCAGTTCTTC,CASRAAGSIGEQFF
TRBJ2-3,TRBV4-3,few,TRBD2,TGCGCCAGCAGCCAAGATGTGGGGCTAGCGGACTCTAGCACAGATACGCAGTATTTT,CASSQDVGLADSSTDTQYF
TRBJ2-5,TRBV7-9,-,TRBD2,TGTGCCAGCAACGGACTAGCGGGAGGGTACCAAGAGACCCAGTACTTC,CASNGLAGGYQETQYF
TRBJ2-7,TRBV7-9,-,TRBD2,TGTGCCAGCAGCACTAGCGGCTACGAGCAGTACTTC,CASSTSGYEQYF
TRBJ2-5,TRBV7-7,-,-,TGTGCCAGCAGCCATGAGGCTAGCAGTAGGGAGACCCAGTACTTC,CASSHEASSRETQYF
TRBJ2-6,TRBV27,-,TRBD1,TGTGCCAGCAGTTTGGGGACAGGTAGCTCTGGGGCCAACGTCCTGACTTTC,CASSLGTGSSGANVLTF
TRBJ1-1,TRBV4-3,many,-,TGCGCCAGCAGTCCGGGGATGAACACTGAAGCTTTCTTT,CASSPGMNTEAFF
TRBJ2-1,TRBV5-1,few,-,TGCGCCAGCAGCGACCAACAGGGGCTAGCGAGTGAGCAGTTCTTC,CASSDQQGLASEQFF
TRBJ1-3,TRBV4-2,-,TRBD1,TGTGCCAGCAGCCAAGGAGGAGGGGGCGGAAACACCATATATTTT,CASSQGGGGGNTIYF
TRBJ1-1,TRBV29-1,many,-,TGCAGCGTTGTATACAGGGTGAACACTGAAGCTTTCTTT,CSVVYRVNTEAFF
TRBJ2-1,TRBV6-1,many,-,TGTGCCAGCAACCCGGGTAGCTCCTACAATGAGCAGTTCTTC,CASNPGSSYNEQFF
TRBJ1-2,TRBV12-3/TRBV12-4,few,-,TGTGCCAGCAGTACGTACTGGAGCTACACCTTC,CASSTYWSYTF
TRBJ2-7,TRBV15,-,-,TGTGCCACCAGCAGCGGCCCGGGACCCAAGCCCTACGAGCAGTACTTC,CATSSGPGPKPYEQYF
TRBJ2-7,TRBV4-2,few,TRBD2,TGTGCCAGCAGCCAATCTAGCGGGACGCCACTATACGAGCAGTACTTC,CASSQSSGTPLYEQYF
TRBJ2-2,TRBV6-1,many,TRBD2,TGTGCCAGCAGTCCCCCTGCGGGAGTGGTATCCGGGGAGCTGTTTTTT,CASSPPAGVVSGELFF
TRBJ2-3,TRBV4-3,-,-,TGCGCCAGCAGCCAAGATCGAGATACGCAGTATTTT,CASSQDRDTQYF
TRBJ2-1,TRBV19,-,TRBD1,TGTGCCAGTAGTATGATCGGACAGGACTACAATGAGCAGTTCTTC,CASSMIGQDYNEQFF
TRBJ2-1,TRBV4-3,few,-,TGCGCCAGCAGCCAAGATCGTGGGGGGTATCATGAGCAGTTCTTC,CASSQDRGGYHEQFF
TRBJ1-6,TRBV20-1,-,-,TGCAGTGCTAGAGGGGCGAGCTCCTATAATTCACCCCTCCACTTT,CSARGASSYNSPLHF
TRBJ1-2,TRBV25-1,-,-,TGTGCCAGCAGTGAATATTTTACAGGCCAAGGGACTAACTATGGCTACACCTTC,CASSEYFTGQGTNYGYTF
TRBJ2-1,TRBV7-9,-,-,TGTGCCAGCAGCTTAGACCCCTCACCCTCCTACAATGAGCAGTTCTTC,CASSLDPSPSYNEQFF
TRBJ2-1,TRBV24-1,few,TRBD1,TGTGCCACCAGTGATCGGGACAGACACAATGAGCAGTTCTTC,CATSDRDRHNEQFF
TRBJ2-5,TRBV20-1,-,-,TGCAGTGCTGCTACAGGGTTAGAGACCCAGTACTTC,CSAATGLETQYF
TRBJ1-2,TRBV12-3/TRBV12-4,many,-,TGTGCCAGCAGTTCCCCTCGCAGGGGTGATGGCTACACCTTC,CASSSPRRGDGYTF
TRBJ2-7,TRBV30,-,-,TGTGCCTGGAGTCAAGGTATAGGCGAGCAGTACTTC,CAWSQGIGEQYF
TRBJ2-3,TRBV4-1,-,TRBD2,TGCGCCAGCAGCCAACAATCATTATATAGTAGGACTAGCGGGAGTGGAGATACGCAGTATTTT,CASSQQSLYSRTSGSGDTQYF
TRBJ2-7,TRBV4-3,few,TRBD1,TGCGCCAGCAGCATGGGGACAGGTGGGACCTACGAGCAGTACTTC,CASSMGTGGTYEQYF
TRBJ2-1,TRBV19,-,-,TGTGCCAGTAGTGCCACAGGGTTACTACCCAATGAGCAGTTCTTC,CASSATGLLPNEQFF
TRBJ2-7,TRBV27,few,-,TGTGCCAGCAAGGGATGGGGCCAGGGATCCGACTACGTAGAGCAGTACTTC,CASKGWGQGSDYVEQYF
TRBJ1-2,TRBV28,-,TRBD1,TGTGCCAGCAGCCAGGACAGGGCGGGGGGCTACACCTTC,CASSQDRAGGYTF
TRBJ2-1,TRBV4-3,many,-,TGCGCCAGCAGCCAGCTAGGGACAAACAATGAGCAGTTCTTC,CASSQLGTNNEQFF
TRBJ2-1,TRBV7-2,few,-,TGTGCCAGCAGCTTAGGGGACACCTACTACAATGAGCAGTTCTTC,CASSLGDTYYNEQFF
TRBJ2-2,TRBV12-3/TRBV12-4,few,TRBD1,TGTGCCAGCAGTACAGGGGGCCGGGAGCTGTTTTTT,CASSTGGRELFF
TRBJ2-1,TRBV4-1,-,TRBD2,TGCGCCAGCAGCCAGCTAGCGGGAGGGAAATACAATGAGCAGTTCTTC,CASSQLAGGKYNEQFF
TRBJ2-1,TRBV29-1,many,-,TGCAGCGTTGAGTGGAACTACAATGAGCAGTTCTTC,CSVEWNYNEQFF
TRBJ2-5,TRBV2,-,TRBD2,TGTGCCAGCAGTGATACTAGCGGGAGTGCAGAGACCCAGTACTTC,CASSDTSGSAETQYF
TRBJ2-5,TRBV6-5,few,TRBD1,TGTGCCAGCAGTTACGGGACAGGGGAAAAAGAGACCCAGTACTTC,CASSYGTGEKETQYF
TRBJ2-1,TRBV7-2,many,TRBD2,TGTGCCAGCAGCTTACTAGCGGGGTACAATGAGCAGTTCTTC,CASSLLAGYNEQFF
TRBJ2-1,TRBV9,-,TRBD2,TGTGCCAGCAGCCCGCGGGAGGCCCACTACAATGAGCAGTTCTTC,CASSPREAHYNEQFF
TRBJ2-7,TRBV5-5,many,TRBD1,TGTGCCAGCAGCATCGGACAGGGACCCTACGAGCAGTACTTC,CASSIGQGPYEQYF
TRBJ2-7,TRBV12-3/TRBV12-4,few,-,TGTGCCAGCAGTTCATCCCGGGACTTCTCCTACGAGCAGTACTTC,CASSSSRDFSYEQYF
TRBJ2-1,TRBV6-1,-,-,TGTGCCGGCGAGAGCGGATCTCTAGAAGGCAATGAGCAGTTCTTC,CAGESGSLEGNEQFF
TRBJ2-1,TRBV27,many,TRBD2,TGTGCCAGCAGTTTATCGTGGGCGGGAGTGGAGCAGTTCTTC,CASSLSWAGVEQFF
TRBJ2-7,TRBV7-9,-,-,TGTGCCAGCAGCGCGGGACTGGCGACGTCCTACGAGCAGTACTTC,CASSAGLATSYEQYF
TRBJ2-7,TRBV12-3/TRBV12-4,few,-,TGTGCCAGCAGTTCCGAACCGGGACGGTCCTACGAGCAGTACTTC,CASSSEPGRSYEQYF
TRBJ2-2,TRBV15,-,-,TGTGCCACCGGGGCCGGAGTTCCCGGGGAGCTGTTTTTT,CATGAGVPGELFF
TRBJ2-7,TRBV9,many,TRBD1,TGTGCCAGCAGCGACCGTCCCGGGACAGGGTTCGAGCAGTACTTC,CASSDRPGTGFEQYF
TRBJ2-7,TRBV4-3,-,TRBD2,TGCGCCAGCAGCCAAGCCCCTAGCGGCCAAAGCCACGAGCAGTACTTC,CASSQAPSGQSHEQYF
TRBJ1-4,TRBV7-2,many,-,TGTGCCAGCAGCCTTACAGCGGGCAGTGAAAAACTGTTTTTT,CASSLTAGSEKLFF
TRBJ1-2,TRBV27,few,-,TGTGCCAGCAGTTCACAGGGTGTCGGCTATGGCTACACCTTC,CASSSQGVGYGYTF
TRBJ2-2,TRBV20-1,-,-,TGCAGTAATTTGGATCCCAACACCGGGGAGCTGTTTTTT,CSNLDPNTGELFF
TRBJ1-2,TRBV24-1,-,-,TGTGCCACCAGTGATTGGCTGGGGAGTGGCTACACCTTC,CATSDWLGSGYTF